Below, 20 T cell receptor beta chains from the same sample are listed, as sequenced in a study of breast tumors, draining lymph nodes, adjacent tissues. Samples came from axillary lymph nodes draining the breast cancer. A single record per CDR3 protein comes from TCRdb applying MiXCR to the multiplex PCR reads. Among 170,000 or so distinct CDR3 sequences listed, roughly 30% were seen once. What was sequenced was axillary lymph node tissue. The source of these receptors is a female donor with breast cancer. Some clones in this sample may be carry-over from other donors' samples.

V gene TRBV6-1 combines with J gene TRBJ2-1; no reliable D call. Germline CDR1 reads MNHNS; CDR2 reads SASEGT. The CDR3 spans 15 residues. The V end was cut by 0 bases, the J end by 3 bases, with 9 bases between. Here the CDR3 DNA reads TGTGCCAGCAGTGAAGCAGGTGCTAGCTACAATGAGCAGTTCTTC. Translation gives CASSEAGASYNEQFF.

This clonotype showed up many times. The CDR3 nucleotides are TGTGCCAGTTTTCGGGCTAGCGGGCCGAACACCGGGGAGCTGTTTTTT. Its protein is CASFRASGPNTGELFF. The chain is built from TRBV12-3 or TRBV12-4 and TRBJ2-2; 8 bases are shared with TRBD2. V was clipped by 9 bases and J by 0 bases; unmatched bases: 9. The CDR3 spans 16 residues.

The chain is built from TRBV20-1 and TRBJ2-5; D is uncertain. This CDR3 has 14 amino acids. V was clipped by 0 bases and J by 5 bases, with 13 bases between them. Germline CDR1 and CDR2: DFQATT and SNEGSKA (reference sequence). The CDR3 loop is CSARDNDRSETQYF. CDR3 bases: TGCAGTGCTAGAGATAATGACCGGTCGGAGACCCAGTACTTC.

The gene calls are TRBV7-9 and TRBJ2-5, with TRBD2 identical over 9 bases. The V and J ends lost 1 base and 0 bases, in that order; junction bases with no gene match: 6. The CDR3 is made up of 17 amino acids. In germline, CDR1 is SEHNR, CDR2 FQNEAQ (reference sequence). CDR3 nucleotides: TGTGCCAGCAGCTTAGTAGCGGGAGACAGGGACCAAGAGACCCAGTACTTC. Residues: CASSLVAGDRDQETQYF.

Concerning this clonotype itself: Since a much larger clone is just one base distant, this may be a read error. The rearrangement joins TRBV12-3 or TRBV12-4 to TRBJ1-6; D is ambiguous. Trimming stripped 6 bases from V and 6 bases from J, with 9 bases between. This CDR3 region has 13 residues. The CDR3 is CASRSGINSPLHF. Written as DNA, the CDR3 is TGTGCCAGCAGAAGCGGCATTAATTCACCCCTCCACTTT.

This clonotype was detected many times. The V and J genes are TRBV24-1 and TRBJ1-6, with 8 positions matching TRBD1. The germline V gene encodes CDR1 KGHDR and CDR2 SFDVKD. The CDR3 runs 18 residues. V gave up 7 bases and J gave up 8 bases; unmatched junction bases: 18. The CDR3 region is CATRGGGTGLCRDSPLHF. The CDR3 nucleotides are TGTGCCACCAGGGGGGGGGGGACAGGTCTATGTCGGGATTCACCCCTCCACTTT.

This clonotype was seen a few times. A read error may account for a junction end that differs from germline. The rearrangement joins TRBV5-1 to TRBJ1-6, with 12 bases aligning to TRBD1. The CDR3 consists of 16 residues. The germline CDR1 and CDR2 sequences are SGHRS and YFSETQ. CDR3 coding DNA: TGCGCCGGCAGCTTACGACCGGGACAGGGGGCCTCACCCCTCCACTTT. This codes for CAGSLRPGQGASPLHF. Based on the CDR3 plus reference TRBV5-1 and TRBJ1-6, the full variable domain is KAGVTQTPRYLIKTRGQQVTLSCSPISGHRSVSWYQQTPGQGLQFLFEYFSETQRNKGNFPGRFSGRQFSNSRSEMNVSTLELGDSALYLCAGSLRPGQGASPLHFGNGTRLTVT.

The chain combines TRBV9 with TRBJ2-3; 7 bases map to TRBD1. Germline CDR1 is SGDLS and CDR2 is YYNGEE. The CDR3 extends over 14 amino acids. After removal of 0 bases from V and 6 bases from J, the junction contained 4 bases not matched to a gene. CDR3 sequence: CASSVVEGADTQYF. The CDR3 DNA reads TGTGCCAGCAGCGTAGTAGAGGGGGCGGATACGCAGTATTTT.

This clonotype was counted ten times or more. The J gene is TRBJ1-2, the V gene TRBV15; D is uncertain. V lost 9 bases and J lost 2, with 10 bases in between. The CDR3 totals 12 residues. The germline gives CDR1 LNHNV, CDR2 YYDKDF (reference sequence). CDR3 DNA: TGTGCCACGTTCAAAATGAACTATGGCTACACCTTC. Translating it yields CATFKMNYGYTF.

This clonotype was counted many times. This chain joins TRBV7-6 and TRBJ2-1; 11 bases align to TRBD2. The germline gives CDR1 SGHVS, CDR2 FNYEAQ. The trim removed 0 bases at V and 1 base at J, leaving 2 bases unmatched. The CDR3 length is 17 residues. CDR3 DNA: TGTGCCAGCAGCTTAGCCGGACTAGCGGGTTCCTACAATGAGCAGTTCTTC. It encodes CASSLAGLAGSYNEQFF. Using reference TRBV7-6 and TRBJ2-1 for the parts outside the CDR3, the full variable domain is GAGVSQSPRYKVTKRGQDVALRCDPISGHVSLYWYRQALGQGPEFLTYFNYEAQQDKSGLPNDRFSAERPEGSISTLTIQRTEQRDSAMYRCASSLAGLAGSYNEQFFGPGTRLTVL.

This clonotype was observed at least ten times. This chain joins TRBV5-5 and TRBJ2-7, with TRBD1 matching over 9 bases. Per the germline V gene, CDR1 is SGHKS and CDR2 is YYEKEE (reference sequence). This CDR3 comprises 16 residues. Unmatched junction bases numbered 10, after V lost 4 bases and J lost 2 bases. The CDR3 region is CASSLGYRQGAYEQYF. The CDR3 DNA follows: TGTGCCAGCAGCCTAGGATATCGACAGGGGGCCTACGAGCAGTACTTC. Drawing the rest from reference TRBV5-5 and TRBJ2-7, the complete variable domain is DAGVTQSPTHLIKTRGQQVTLRCSPISGHKSVSWYQQVLGQGPQFIFQYYEKEERGRGNFPDRFSARQFPNYSSELNVNALLLGDSALYLCASSLGYRQGAYEQYFGPGTRLTVT.

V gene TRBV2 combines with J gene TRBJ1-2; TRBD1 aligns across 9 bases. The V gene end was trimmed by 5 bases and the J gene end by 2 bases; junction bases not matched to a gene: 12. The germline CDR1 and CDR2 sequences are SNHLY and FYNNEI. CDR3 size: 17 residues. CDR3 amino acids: CASSSWTGVPLNYGYTF. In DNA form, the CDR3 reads TGTGCCAGCAGTTCTTGGACAGGGGTCCCCTTGAACTATGGCTACACCTTC.

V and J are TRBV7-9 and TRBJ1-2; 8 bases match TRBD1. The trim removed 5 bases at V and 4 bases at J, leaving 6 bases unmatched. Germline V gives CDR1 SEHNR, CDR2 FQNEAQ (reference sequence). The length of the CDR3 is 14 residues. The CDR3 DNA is TGTGCCAGCAGCCACAGCGACAGGGGCTATGGCTACACCTTC. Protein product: CASSHSDRGYGYTF.

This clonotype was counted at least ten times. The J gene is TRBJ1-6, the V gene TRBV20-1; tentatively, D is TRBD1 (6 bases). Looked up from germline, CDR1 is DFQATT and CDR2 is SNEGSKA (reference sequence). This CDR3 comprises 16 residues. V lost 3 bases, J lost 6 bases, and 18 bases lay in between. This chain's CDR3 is CSARYPRQDGNSPLHF. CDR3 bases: TGCAGTGCTAGGTACCCCCGACAGGATGGTAATTCACCCCTCCACTTT.

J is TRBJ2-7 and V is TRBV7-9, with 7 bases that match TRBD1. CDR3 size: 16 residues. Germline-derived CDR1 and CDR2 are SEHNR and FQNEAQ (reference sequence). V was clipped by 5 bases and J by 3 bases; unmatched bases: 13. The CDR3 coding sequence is TGTGCCAGCAGCACCCGAGCCGGGACAGAAAACTACGAGCAGTACTTC. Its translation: CASSTRAGTENYEQYF.

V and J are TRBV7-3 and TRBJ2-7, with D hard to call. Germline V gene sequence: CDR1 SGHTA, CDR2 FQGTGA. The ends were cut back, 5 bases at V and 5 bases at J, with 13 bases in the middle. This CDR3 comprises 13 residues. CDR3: CASSQGMTNEQYF. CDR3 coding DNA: TGTGCCAGCAGCCAAGGCATGACAAACGAGCAGTACTTC.

Written as DNA, the CDR3 is TGTGCCAGTAGCCGTGGGGGAGGGGAGACCCAGTACTTC. Translated, it gives CASSRGGGETQYF. This rearrangement joins TRBV19 to TRBJ2-5; the match to TRBD2 covers 7 bases. The CDR3 contains 13 residues. V lost 6 bases, J lost 5 bases, and 6 bases stayed unmatched. Germline values: CDR1 LNHDA, CDR2 SQIVND (reference sequence).

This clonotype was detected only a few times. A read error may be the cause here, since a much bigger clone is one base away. The DNA of the CDR3 is TGTGCCAGCAATCGAAACAGGGTCCAAGAGACCCAGTCCTTC. Translation gives CASNRNRVQETQSF. The J gene is TRBJ2-5, the V gene TRBV9; D might be TRBD1 (6 bases). Looked up from germline, CDR1 is SGDLS and CDR2 is YYNGEE. This CDR3 has 14 residues.

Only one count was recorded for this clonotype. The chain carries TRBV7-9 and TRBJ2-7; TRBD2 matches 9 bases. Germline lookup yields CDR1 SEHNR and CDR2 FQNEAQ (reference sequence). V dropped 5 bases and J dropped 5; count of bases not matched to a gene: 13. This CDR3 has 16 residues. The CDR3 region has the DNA TGTGCCAGCAGCGCCCCGACTAGCGGAGGTGGGGACGAGCAGTACTTC. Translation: CASSAPTSGGGDEQYF.

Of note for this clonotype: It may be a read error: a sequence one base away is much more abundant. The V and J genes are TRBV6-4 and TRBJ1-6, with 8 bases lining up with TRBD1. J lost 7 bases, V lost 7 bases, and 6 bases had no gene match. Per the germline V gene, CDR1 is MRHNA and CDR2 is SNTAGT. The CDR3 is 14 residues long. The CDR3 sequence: CASTHRGGNSPLHF. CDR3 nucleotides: TGTGCCAGCACCCACAGGGGGGGGAATTCACCCCTCCACTTT.